The rows below give T cell receptor beta chains drawn from one sample of a study of shared clonotypes between healthy human individuals. The data were produced by immunoSEQ multiplex PCR, yet TCRdb's version contains in-frame clones alone and is incomplete. The repertoire has roughly 2,000,000 clones, around 93% of them found once; the top ten carry approximately 1.7%. The sequencing sample was made of naive CD8+ T cells from PBMCs. The receptor source for this set is a man aged 18 to 30 in good health. Some clones in this sample may be carry-over from other donors' samples. Each CDR3 is given with its conserved first and last residue. Fields, in order: D gene, J gene, V gene, clone size, CDR3 DNA, CDR3 protein. D genes are given only for firm matches. The size of a clone is reported for some rows only, either as once, few or many, or as a class for expanded clones.

TRBD1	TRBJ1-1	TRBV4-1	.	TGCGCCAGCAGCGAGGGGTGGAGGGGGCTCTGGACTGAAGCTTTCTTT	CASSEGWRGLWTEAFF
.	TRBJ1-2	TRBV6-1	once	TGTGCCAGCAGTGAAGGGGCCACCACGATATATGGCTACACCTTC	CASSEGATTIYGYTF
.	TRBJ2-7	TRBV30	.	TGTGCCTGGGATTCGACTTCCCACGAGCAGTACTTC	CAWDSTSHEQYF
TRBD2	TRBJ2-2	TRBV7-6	.	TGTGCCAGCAGCTTAAACGGGAGGGCGAATACCGGGGAGCTGTTTTTT	CASSLNGRANTGELFF
.	TRBJ2-4	TRBV2	.	TGTGCCAGCAGTGAAGCGCATCCGGGGTGGCCCAAAAACATTCAGTACTTC	CASSEAHPGWPKNIQYF
TRBD2	TRBJ2-1	TRBV5-4	.	TGTGCCAGCAGCTCGAGCGGGAGGTGGATCAATGAGCAGTTCTTC	CASSSSGRWINEQFF
TRBD1	TRBJ2-7	TRBV15	.	TGTGCCACCAGCGAATTGACAGGGTCCTACGAGCAGTACTTC	CATSELTGSYEQYF
TRBD1	TRBJ2-1	TRBV7-6	.	TGTGCCAGCAGACCTGACAGGGTGCCCTACAATGAGCAGTTCTTC	CASRPDRVPYNEQFF
.	TRBJ1-4	TRBV4-1	.	TGCGCCAGCAGCCAAGAGCGTAGGGAAAAACTGTTTTTT	CASSQERREKLFF
TRBD2	TRBJ2-7	TRBV5-1	.	TGCGCCAGCAGCTTGGTTCCCGGGAGGCCGCAGTACTTC	CASSLVPGRPQYF
.	TRBJ2-5	TRBV4-1	.	TGCGCCAGCAGCCAAGGGGCAGGGTGGTCGGAGACCCAGTACTTC	CASSQGAGWSETQYF
.	TRBJ1-2	TRBV5-4	.	TGTGCCAGCAGCTTGGTCAGTGGGACCTATGGCTACACCTTC	CASSLVSGTYGYTF
.	TRBJ1-1	TRBV6-6	.	TGTGCCAGCAGTTACCTGGACAGTTCGGCTGAAGCTTTCTTT	CASSYLDSSAEAFF
.	TRBJ2-7	TRBV2	.	TGTGCCAGCTACCTATCGACAGAAAATTTCTACGAGCAGTACTTC	CASYLSTENFYEQYF
TRBD2	TRBJ2-5	TRBV2	.	TGTGCCAGCCAAGGACTAGCGGGTTCCTCTGAACAGACCCAGTACTTC	CASQGLAGSSEQTQYF
TRBD2	TRBJ2-1	TRBV27	.	TGTGCCAGCAGTTTACTCGAGACTAGCGGGAGTAGTGAGCAGTTCTTC	CASSLLETSGSSEQFF
.	TRBJ2-2	TRBV28	.	TGTGCCAGCAGCCCCGGCCCGGGGTTACCCGGGGAGCTGTTTTTT	CASSPGPGLPGELFF
.	TRBJ2-7	TRBV2	.	TGTGCCAGCAGAGATTGGGCAGGGGAATCGTACGAGCAGTACTTC	CASRDWAGESYEQYF
.	TRBJ1-5	TRBV28	.	TGTGCCAGCCAGGGAAGGGGTGTTTATAGCAATCAGCCCCAGCATTTT	CASQGRGVYSNQPQHF
.	TRBJ2-3	TRBV29-1	.	TGCAGCGTTGAAGATCTCTCAGGGGTTTTCAGCACAGATACGCAGTATTTT	CSVEDLSGVFSTDTQYF
.	TRBJ1-4	TRBV2	.	TGTGCCAGCAGCCGAGCCCCAGGGCTAATTGCAGATAATGAAAAACTGTTTTTT	CASSRAPGLIADNEKLFF
TRBD1	TRBJ2-6	TRBV2	once	TGTGCCAGGGGGACAGGGGTAGCATCTGGGGCCAACGTCCTGACTTTC	CARGTGVASGANVLTF
.	TRBJ1-4	TRBV9	.	TGTGCCAGCAGCGTTTATTCGACTAATGAAAAACTGTTTTTT	CASSVYSTNEKLFF
TRBD1	TRBJ2-4	TRBV2	.	TGTGCCAGCAGCGGGACAGGAAACATTCAGTACTTC	CASSGTGNIQYF
.	TRBJ2-5	TRBV7-9	.	TGTGCCAGCAGCTTAGTTTTAGGGGGTAGAGAGACCCAGTACTTC	CASSLVLGGRETQYF
TRBD1	TRBJ1-1	TRBV19	once	TGTGCCAGTAGTATATCGAGAGGGGGCGCGACTGAAGCTTTCTTT	CASSISRGGATEAFF
TRBD2	TRBJ2-7	TRBV28	.	TGTGCCAGCAGTTTATTCCCAGCGGGAGGCTACGAGCAGTACTTC	CASSLFPAGGYEQYF
.	TRBJ2-3	TRBV6-5	.	TGTGCCAGCAGTTACTCAGGGCCGACAGATACGCAGTATTTT	CASSYSGPTDTQYF
TRBD1	TRBJ2-1	TRBV19	.	TGTGCCAGTAGTCTAAGGACAGGGGGCTACTACAATGAGCAGTTCTTC	CASSLRTGGYYNEQFF
.	TRBJ2-6	TRBV19	.	TGTGCCAGTAGTGCCATAGGGGTCCAGGGGGCCAACGTCCTGACTTTC	CASSAIGVQGANVLTF
.	TRBJ2-7	TRBV7-2	.	TGTGCCAGCAGCTTATCCTCCTCCTACGAGCAGTACTTC	CASSLSSSYEQYF
TRBD1	TRBJ1-4	TRBV6-6	.	TGTGCCAGCAGTCTTCCGGGACAGAATAATGAAAAACTGTTTTTT	CASSLPGQNNEKLFF
TRBD2	TRBJ2-3	TRBV10-3	.	TGTGCCATCAGTGACGGACTAGCGGCCACAGATACGCAGTATTTT	CAISDGLAATDTQYF
TRBD1	TRBJ2-7	TRBV11-2	.	TGTGCCTCCCAGACAGGGGGCTACGAGCAGTACTTC	CASQTGGYEQYF
TRBD2	TRBJ2-1	TRBV4-3	once	TGCGCCAGCAGCCGTCTCACCGGGACTAGACCACACAATGAGCAGTTCTTC	CASSRLTGTRPHNEQFF
.	TRBJ1-2	TRBV28	.	TGTGCCAGCAGTTTAAAGGGAACGGGAAACTATGGCTACACCTTC	CASSLKGTGNYGYTF